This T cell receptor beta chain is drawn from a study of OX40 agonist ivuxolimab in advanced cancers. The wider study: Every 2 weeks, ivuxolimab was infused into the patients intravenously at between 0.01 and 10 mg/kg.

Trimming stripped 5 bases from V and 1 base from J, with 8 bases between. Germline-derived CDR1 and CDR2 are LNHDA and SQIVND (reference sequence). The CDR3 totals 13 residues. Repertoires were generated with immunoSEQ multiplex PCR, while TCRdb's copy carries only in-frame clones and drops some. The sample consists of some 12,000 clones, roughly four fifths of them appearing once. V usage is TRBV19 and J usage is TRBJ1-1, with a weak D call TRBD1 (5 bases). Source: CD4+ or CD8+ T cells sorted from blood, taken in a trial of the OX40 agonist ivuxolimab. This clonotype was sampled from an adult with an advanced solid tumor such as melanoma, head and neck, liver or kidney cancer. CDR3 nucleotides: TGTGCCAGTAGTGACAGTGGGAACACTGAAGCTTTCTTT. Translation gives CASSDSGNTEAFF.